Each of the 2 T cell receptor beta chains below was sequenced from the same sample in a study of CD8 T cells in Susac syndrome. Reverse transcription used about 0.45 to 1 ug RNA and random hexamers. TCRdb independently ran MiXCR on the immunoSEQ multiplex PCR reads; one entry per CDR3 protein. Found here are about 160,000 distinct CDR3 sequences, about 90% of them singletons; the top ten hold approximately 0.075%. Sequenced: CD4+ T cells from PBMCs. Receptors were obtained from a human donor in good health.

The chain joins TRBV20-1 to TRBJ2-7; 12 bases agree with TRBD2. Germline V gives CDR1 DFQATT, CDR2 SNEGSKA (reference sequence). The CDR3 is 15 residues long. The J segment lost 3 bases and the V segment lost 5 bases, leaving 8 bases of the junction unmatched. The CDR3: CSAFRTSGALYEQYF. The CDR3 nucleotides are TGCAGTGCTTTCCGGACTAGCGGGGCCCTCTACGAGCAGTACTTC.

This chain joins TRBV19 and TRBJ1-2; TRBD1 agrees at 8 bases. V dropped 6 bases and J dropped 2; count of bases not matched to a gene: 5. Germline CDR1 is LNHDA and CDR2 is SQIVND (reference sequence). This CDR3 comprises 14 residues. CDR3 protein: CASRNRGSNYGYTF. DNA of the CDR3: TGTGCCAGTAGGAACAGGGGGTCCAACTATGGCTACACCTTC.